The present T cell receptor beta chain was sequenced within a study of blood T cell repertoires in COVID-19. For the study at large: From the United States, Italy and Spain came samples of acute and convalescent COVID-19. PBMCs, B-cell-depleted T cells, or T cells were the source of the cDNA or gDNA that made up the material.

Deletions cut 5 bases from V and 1 base from J, with 18 bases between. The germline gives CDR1 SGHTA, CDR2 FQGNSA. The CDR3 has 16 residues. Original methodology: Amplification from reference gene primers served as the basis for estimated nucleated cell counts. Here immunoSEQ multiplex PCR was the method, and the copy in TCRdb shows in-frame clones only, minus some. That table supplies the V and J calls and clone size; D and trimming were determined from the DNA. The sample holds around 140,000 clones, around 89% seen once. The material sequenced was peripheral blood. The chain combines TRBV7-2 with TRBJ2-7; D is perhaps TRBD2 (5 bases). The clonotype was recovered from a man aged 50 to 59 with active or convalescent COVID-19. The CDR3 spells CASSPAGGLRSYEQYF. DNA for the CDR3: TGTGCCAGCAGCCCGGCGGGTGGGTTAAGGTCCTACGAGCAGTACTTC. The full variable domain, in which reference TRBV7-2 and TRBJ2-7 provide the parts outside the CDR3, is GAGVSQSPSNKVTEKGKDVELRCDPISGHTALYWYRQSLGQGLEFLIYFQGNSAPDKSGLPSDRFSAERTGGSVSTLTIQRTQQEDSAVYLCASSPAGGLRSYEQYFGPGTRLTVT.